This record concerns one T cell receptor (beta chain) sequence. The antigen is undetermined. Primers for the PCR totalled 60 Vbeta and 13 Jbeta. The table came from immunoSEQ multiplex PCR; TCRdb's copy has only in-frame clones and leaves some out. The table records 100,000 to 150,000 clones, about four fifths of them present only once. The source of the sample is a study of cytomegalovirus exposure and HLA in healthy donors. Study findings and constraints: Later analysis identified a missense DCLRE1C variant that was linked to TCR beta V- and J-gene trimming. Fewer N-insertions than the roughly 700-donor mean were reportedly shown by an Asian-associated ancestry cluster in a later analysis.

The CDR3 is 13 residues long. The V and J ends lost 0 bases and 11 bases respectively, with 11 bases between them. Germline CDR1 LNHNV, CDR2 YYDKDF (reference sequence). Donors likely had unrecorded immune exposures despite being nominally healthy when sampled. The receptor's source is a middle-aged woman in good health and CMV-seropositive. The genes are TRBV15 and TRBJ1-3; D is unclear. The specimen was PBMCs. This CDR3 is CATSRDMRAPIYF. The CDR3 DNA reads TGTGCCACCAGCAGAGATATGAGGGCCCCCATATATTTT.